The TCR beta chain under discussion was sequenced for a study of T cell repertoires in cytomegalovirus infection. Study in general: Well-studied HLA-B-restricted epitopes and recently identified HLA-C-restricted epitopes of CMV were both used in the study. Signatures in public TCR beta sequences pointed to both CMV infection and matching HLA type.

TCRdb independently ran MiXCR on the reads; one entry per CDR3 protein. Among fewer than 1,000,000 distinct CDR3 sequences listed, around a third were seen once. General study findings and limits: In two of eight donors, the top clonotype was HLA-C-restricted CMV-specific. Carriage of CMV together with the relevant HLA was identifiable through cumulative public TCR beta family frequency.

CDR3 length: 12 amino acids. Trimming stripped 0 bases from V and 5 bases from J, with 4 bases between. The germline V gene encodes CDR1 ENHRY and CDR2 SYGVKD. Note on this clonotype: The antigen remains unidentified.

The chain couples TRBV10-3 to TRBJ1-2; unclear D gene. This sequence was found in a human donor in good health (CMV status not recorded). Some clones in this sample may be carry-over from other donors' samples. The sample in question was cultured CD8+ T cells from PBMCs, obtained from culture after CMV antigen stimulation. The CDR3 DNA reads TGTGCCATCAGTGAGTCGTATTATGGCTACACCTTC. The encoded protein is CAISESYYGYTF.